This TCR beta chain was recorded in a study of T cell responses to AZD1222 COVID-19 vaccine. Study-level points and caveats: Just a handful of AZD1222 recipients tested seropositive at baseline. Repertoires were collected only later (after the peak T cell response had occurred). There were vaccine-associated CD4 TCRs across spike, dominant at 160-218 and 743-854. When two AZD1222 doses had been given, Spike-specific TCR breadth and depth rose.

Assay used: immunoSEQ multiplex PCR; TCRdb lists only in-frame clones, some missing. The profile shows fewer than 150,000 clones, roughly 90% of them singletons. Note on this clone: Antigen specificity is unknown.

This CDR3 has 16 residues. Deletions cut 4 bases from V and 3 bases from J, with 15 bases between. From germline, CDR1 is SGHVS and CDR2 FNYEAQ. The chain couples TRBV7-6 to TRBJ2-2, with a weak D call TRBD1 (6 bases). The material sequenced was peripheral blood, taken on day 0 of AZD1222 vaccination. The receptor was derived from an adult in good health. The DNA for the CDR3 is TGTGCCAGCAGCTGGCGCCGACAGGCGTACACCGGGGAGCTGTTTTTT. Translating it yields CASSWRRQAYTGELFF.